This T cell receptor beta chain was documented in a study of blood T cells in healthy people across ages. Overall study findings and caveats: Donors of long life had a larger count of naive CD4+ cells and greater diversity than aged donors.

Together with a sample-barcoded 5' primer, a J-beta primer mix was included in a second PCR lasting about 6 to 11 cycles. TCRdb reprocessed the 5' RACE reads with MiXCR, giving one entry per CDR3 protein. The sample has some 690,000 distinct CDR3 sequences; 22% are singletons. This clonotype showed up many times. Its antigen is still unknown. Investigators took about 9.2 milliliters of peripheral blood from every donor. The source material was blood. The TCR was taken from a man between 65 and 85 years old in good health.

This chain's CDR3 is CASILAGGYNEQFF. As DNA, the CDR3 is TGTGCCAGCATTCTAGCGGGGGGGTACAATGAGCAGTTCTTC. The V gene is TRBV12-3 or TRBV12-4, the J gene TRBJ2-1; 12 bases are a match to TRBD2. CDR3 length equals 14 residues. Germline trimming cut 7 bases from V and 4 bases from J; bases unmatched to any gene: 2.